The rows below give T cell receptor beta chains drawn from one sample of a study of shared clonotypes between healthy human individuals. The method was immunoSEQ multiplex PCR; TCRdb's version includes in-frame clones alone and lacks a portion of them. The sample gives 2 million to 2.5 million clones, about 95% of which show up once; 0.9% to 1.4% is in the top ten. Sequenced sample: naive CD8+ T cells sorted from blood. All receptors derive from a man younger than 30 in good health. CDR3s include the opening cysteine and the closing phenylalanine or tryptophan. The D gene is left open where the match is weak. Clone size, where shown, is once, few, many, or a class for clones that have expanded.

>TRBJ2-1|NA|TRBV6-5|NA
CASYYGEGNEQFF
TGTGCCAGCTATTACGGGGAAGGGAATGAGCAGTTCTTC
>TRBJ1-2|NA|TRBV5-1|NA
CASSLVGGEDGYTF
TGCGCCAGCAGCTTGGTGGGGGGCGAGGATGGCTACACCTTC
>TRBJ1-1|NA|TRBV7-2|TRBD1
CASSATQGVDTEAFF
TGTGCCAGCAGCGCGACTCAGGGGGTAGACACTGAAGCTTTCTTT
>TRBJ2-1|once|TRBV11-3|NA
CASSLAGYGNEQFF
TGTGCCAGCAGCTTAGCGGGATACGGCAATGAGCAGTTCTTC
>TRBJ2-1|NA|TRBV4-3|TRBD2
CASSQEGDYQTVGYNEQFF
TGCGCCAGCAGCCAAGAGGGGGACTACCAGACAGTCGGCTACAATGAGCAGTTCTTC
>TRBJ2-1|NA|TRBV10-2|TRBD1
CASSLYNRGLSYNEQFF
TGCGCCAGCAGCCTTTACAACAGGGGCCTGTCCTACAATGAGCAGTTCTTC
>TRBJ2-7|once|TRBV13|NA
CASSLEGDPVSEQYF
TGTGCCAGCAGCTTAGAGGGAGATCCGGTGAGCGAGCAGTACTTC
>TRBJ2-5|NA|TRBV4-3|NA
CASSQLLGLTGSSQYF
TGCGCCAGCAGCCAACTTCTCGGACTAACGGGGAGTTCCCAGTACTTC
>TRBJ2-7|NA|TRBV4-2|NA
CASSREQGFDEQYF
TGTGCCAGCAGCCGGGAACAGGGTTTTGACGAGCAGTACTTC
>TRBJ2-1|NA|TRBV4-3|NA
CASSQDTKTAYNEQFF
TGCGCCAGCAGCCAAGATACAAAGACAGCATACAATGAGCAGTTCTTC
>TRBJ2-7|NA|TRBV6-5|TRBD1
CASSYSGGSSYEQYF
TGTGCCAGCAGTTACTCAGGGGGCTCCTCCTACGAGCAGTACTTC
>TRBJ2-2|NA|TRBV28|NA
CASSFGTLSGGELFF
TGTGCCAGCAGTTTTGGAACCCTTTCTGGGGGGGAGCTGTTTTTT
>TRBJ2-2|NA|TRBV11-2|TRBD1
CASSLGQGSTGELFF
TGTGCCAGCAGCTTAGGACAGGGATCCACCGGGGAGCTGTTTTTT
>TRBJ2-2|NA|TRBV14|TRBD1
CASSHHRQGIDTGELFF
TGTGCCAGCAGCCACCATAGACAGGGGATAGACACCGGGGAGCTGTTTTTT
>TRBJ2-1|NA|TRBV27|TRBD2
CASSLLAGASYNEQFF
TGTGCCAGCAGTTTACTAGCGGGGGCCTCCTACAATGAGCAGTTCTTC
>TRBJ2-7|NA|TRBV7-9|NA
CASSHDYEQYF
TGTGCCAGCTCCCATGACTACGAGCAGTACTTC
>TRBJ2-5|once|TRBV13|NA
CASSKTTKETQYF
TGTGCCAGCAGCAAGACCACTAAAGAGACCCAGTACTTC
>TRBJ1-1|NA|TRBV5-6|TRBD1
CASSIRDRGEGTEAFF
TGTGCCAGCAGCATCCGGGACAGGGGAGAGGGCACTGAAGCTTTCTTT
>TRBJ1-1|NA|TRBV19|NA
CASSIGPTEAFF
TGTGCCAGTAGTATTGGCCCTACTGAAGCTTTCTTT
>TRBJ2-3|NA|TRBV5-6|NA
CASSQWELSTDTQYF
TGTGCCAGCAGCCAGTGGGAGTTGAGCACAGATACGCAGTATTTT
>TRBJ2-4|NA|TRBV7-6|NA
CASSPLVGGAKNIQYF
TGTGCCAGCAGCCCTCTGGTTGGGGGAGCCAAAAACATTCAGTACTTC
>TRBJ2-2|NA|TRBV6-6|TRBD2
CASSTTSGSYGGELFF
TGTGCCAGCAGTACGACTAGCGGGAGTTATGGCGGGGAGCTGTTTTTT